One sample yielded the 5 T cell receptor beta chains listed below, sequenced in a study of blood T cell repertoires in COVID-19. Assay: immunoSEQ multiplex PCR; the TCRdb copy retains only in-frame clones and omits some. The sample has about 200,000 clones, around 84% seen once. Material: peripheral blood. All receptors derive from a man in his fifties with active or convalescent COVID-19.

V is TRBV27 and J is TRBJ1-2; 10 bases align to TRBD1. This CDR3 spans 13 amino acids. Germline CDR1 reads MNHEY; CDR2 reads SMNVEV (reference sequence). V was clipped by 5 bases and J by 7 bases; unmatched bases: 4. Here the CDR3 reads CASSPTGGSGYTF. The CDR3 DNA reads as TGTGCCAGCAGTCCGACAGGGGGCAGTGGCTACACCTTC.

The genes are TRBV5-1 and TRBJ2-2; TRBD1 matches at 8 bases. CDR3 length equals 15 residues. The germline V gene encodes CDR1 SGHRS and CDR2 YFSETQ. The junction had 7 bases not matched to a gene; V was cut back by 4 bases and J by 5 bases. The CDR3 sequence is CASSPQGAGTGELFF. In DNA form, the CDR3 reads TGCGCCAGCAGCCCGCAGGGGGCGGGAACCGGGGAGCTGTTTTTT.

V and J are TRBV7-3 and TRBJ2-3, with D possibly matching TRBD2 (6 bases). Germline V lookup: CDR1 SGHTA, CDR2 FQGTGA. V was clipped by 2 bases and J by 2 bases, with 14 bases between them. This CDR3 has 16 amino acids. This chain's CDR3 is CASSLAGAGFTDTQYF. For the CDR3, the DNA is TGTGCCAGCAGCTTAGCCGGGGCGGGATTCACAGATACGCAGTATTTT. The entire variable domain, with the rest obtained from reference TRBV7-3 and TRBJ2-3, is as follows: GAGVSQTPSNKVTEKGKYVELRCDPISGHTALYWYRQSLGQGPEFLIYFQGTGAADDSGLPNDRFFAVRPEGSVSTLKIQRTERGDSAVYLCASSLAGAGFTDTQYFGPGTRLTVL.

CDR3 nucleotides: TGTGCCAGCAGTGGAGGGTGGCTAGCGGGAGGCCCAGATACGCAGTATTTT. Protein product: CASSGGWLAGGPDTQYF. V gene TRBV5-4 combines with J gene TRBJ2-3; 11 bases align to TRBD2. Germline CDR1 is SGHNT and CDR2 is YYREEE (reference sequence). The CDR3 sequence is 17 residues long. V was clipped by 5 bases and J by 4 bases; unmatched bases: 12.

This clone was seen a handful of times. The chain is built from TRBV28 and TRBJ1-1; perhaps TRBD1 as D (6 bases). In germline, CDR1 is MDHEN, CDR2 SYDVKM. Trimming shortened V by 5 bases and J by 3 bases, and 13 bases separated the two germline ends. CDR3 size: 14 residues. The CDR3 is CASSPPQGHTEAFF. The DNA of the CDR3 is TGTGCCAGCAGTCCCCCCCAGGGGCACACTGAAGCTTTCTTT.